This T cell receptor (beta chain) was sequenced for a study of blood T cell repertoires in COVID-19. Across the study: PBMCs, B-cell-depleted T cells, or T cells provided the cDNA or gDNA that made up the material.

Germline trimming cut 8 bases from V and 5 bases from J; bases unmatched to any gene: 7. CDR1 MNHEY and CDR2 SMNVEV come from the germline V gene (reference sequence). The CDR3 covers 13 residues. Per the study methods: Reference gene primer amplification gave nucleated cell count estimates. Using immunoSEQ multiplex PCR, the repertoire was profiled, and TCRdb retains in-frame clones only, with some absent. The V and J calls and clone size were taken over from that table, and D and trimming were inferred from the DNA. Here the sample spans around 300,000 clones, approximately 88% being singletons. This receptor was obtained from a middle-aged woman who had recovered from COVID-19. The rearrangement links TRBV27 to TRBJ2-7, with TRBD2 matching 9 bases. Sequencing used peripheral blood. The CDR3 loop is CASFSGSLNEQYF. The DNA for the CDR3 is TGTGCCAGCTTTAGCGGGAGTCTCAACGAGCAGTACTTC.